This T cell receptor (beta chain) was observed in a study of PD-1 blockade in classical Hodgkin lymphoma. For the study at large: Treatment was intravenous nivolumab, 3 mg/kg every 2 weeks, until progression. Study results and limitations: With respect to the repertoire differences, their causes, possibly disease activity or prior therapy, remain undefined. Diminished baseline TCR diversity has been reported in newly diagnosed patients relative to healthy donors.

Each patient relapsed following autologous stem cell transplantation, and prior brentuximab vedotin exposure differed. It was by magnetic negative selection that CD4+ T cells were purified from thawed PBMCs. With V trimmed by 2 bases and J by 9 bases, 8 bases remained unmatched. In germline, CDR1 is MRHNA, CDR2 SNTAGT. The CDR3 runs 15 residues. TCRdb keeps only in-frame clones here, not all; method: immunoSEQ multiplex PCR. The table includes fewer than 5,500 clones, more than 70% detected once. In the case of this clone: Its specificity is unknown.

The sample here was CD4+ T cells from blood, taken at baseline. The V and J genes are TRBV6-4 and TRBJ2-1; 9 nucleotides align to TRBD2. This TCR was recovered from a human donor with classical Hodgkin lymphoma. The CDR3, as DNA: TGTGCCAGCAGTGACGGGCTAGCGGGACTCGGTGAGCAGTTCTTC. Translation gives CASSDGLAGLGEQFF.